This TCR beta chain was captured in a study of OX40 agonist ivuxolimab in advanced cancers. At the level of the study: Ivuxolimab is a fully human IgG2 antibody that activates OX40 (CD134).

This clone was found a few times. Antigen unknown. The protocol was immunoSEQ multiplex PCR, while the TCRdb copy is restricted to in-frame clones and leaves out a portion. The sample includes approximately 65,000 clones, around 88% of them seen just once. General observations from the study: Expanded peripheral T cells had an undetermined antigen specificity.

The V segment lost 1 base and the J segment 5 bases; nucleotides outside the gene matches: 5. The CDR3 extends over 15 amino acids. CDR1 is PRHDT and CDR2 is FYEKMQ in the germline V gene (reference sequence). The chain couples TRBV13 to TRBJ2-5, with 9 bases lining up with TRBD2. The sample was CD4+ or CD8+ T cells sorted from blood, taken in a trial of the OX40 agonist ivuxolimab. The receptor was derived from an adult with an advanced solid tumor such as melanoma, head and neck, liver or kidney cancer. The CDR3 sequence: CASSLAGLAGETQYF. CDR3 bases: TGTGCCAGCAGCTTAGCTGGTCTAGCGGGGGAGACCCAGTACTTC.